This section outlines one TCR beta chain sequence together with its context. Its antigen remains unknown. This entry belongs to a study of T cell responses to AZD1222 COVID-19 vaccine. Notes on the study in general: Clonal diversity may have been underestimated, and the donors were mostly white British, with more females than males.

Only in-frame clones appear in the TCRdb table, and some are missing; sequencing was by immunoSEQ multiplex PCR. Of about 97,000 clones listed, roughly 84% are singletons. The sequence derives from an adult in good health. The sample in question was peripheral blood, obtained on day 0 of AZD1222 vaccination.

CDR3 loop: CAISEDRVYTF. As DNA, the CDR3 is TGTGCCATCAGTGAGGACAGAGTATACACCTTC. V and J are TRBV10-3 and TRBJ1-2, with D possibly TRBD1 on 5 matching bases. Trimming took 2 bases from V and 11 from J, leaving 9 bases between them. The length of the CDR3 is 11 residues. CDR1 and CDR2 from the germline V gene are ENHRY and SYGVKD.